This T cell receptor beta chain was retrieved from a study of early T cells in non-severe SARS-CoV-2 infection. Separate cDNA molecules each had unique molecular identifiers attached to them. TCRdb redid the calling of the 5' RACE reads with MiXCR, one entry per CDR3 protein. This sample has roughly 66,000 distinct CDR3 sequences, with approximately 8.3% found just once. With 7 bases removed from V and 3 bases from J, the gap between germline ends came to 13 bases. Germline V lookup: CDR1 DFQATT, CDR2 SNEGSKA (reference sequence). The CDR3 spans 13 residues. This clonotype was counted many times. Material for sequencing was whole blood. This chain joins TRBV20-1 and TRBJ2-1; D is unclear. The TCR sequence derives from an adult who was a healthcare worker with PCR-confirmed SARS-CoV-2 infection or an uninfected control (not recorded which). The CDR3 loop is CSGSFHDYNEQFF. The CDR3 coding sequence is TGCAGTGGGTCCTTCCATGACTACAATGAGCAGTTCTTC.